These 26 T cell receptor beta chains were sequenced from one sample in a study of shared clonotypes between healthy human individuals. Using immunoSEQ multiplex PCR, the repertoire was profiled, and TCRdb retains in-frame clones only, with some absent. The table lists 2 million to 3 million clones, roughly 93% of them singletons. Sequenced material: naive CD4+ T cells from PBMCs. As to subset: CD45RA+ positively selected. Every receptor here comes from a man younger than 35 in good health. Some clones in this sample may be carry-over from other donors' samples.

This chain connects TRBV6-5 to TRBJ1-2, with D uncertain. Deletions cut 4 bases from V and 4 bases from J, with 13 bases between. There are 14 residues in the CDR3. Looked up from germline, CDR1 is MNHEY and CDR2 is SVGAGI. CDR3 DNA sequence: TGTGCCAGCAGTTTAAAATTGACCTCCTATGGCTACACCTTC. It yields the protein CASSLKLTSYGYTF.

In nucleotides, the CDR3 is TGTGCCAGCAGCTTATACCACGGGACAGGGCACACTGAAGCTTTCTTT. Translation gives CASSLYHGTGHTEAFF. The chain links TRBV11-1 to TRBJ1-1; 9 bases map to TRBD1. V was pared by 2 bases and J by 3 bases, with 7 bases of the junction left unmatched. CDR3 length: 16 amino acids. Germline CDR1 is SGHAT and CDR2 is FQDESV (reference sequence).

Turning to this clone: Other nucleotide sequences from this sample produce the same CDR3. This chain connects TRBV5-1 to TRBJ2-3; D gene ambiguous. Germline V gene lookup returns CDR1 SGHRS and CDR2 YFSETQ. V was shortened by 0 bases and J by 5 bases, with 4 bases between the two germline ends. The CDR3 loop spans 12 amino acids. The CDR3 sequence: CASSLDRDTQYF. The CDR3 DNA sequence: TGCGCCAGCAGCTTGGATAGAGATACGCAGTATTTT.

The CDR3 loop reads CASSRISGTPHEQYF. The CDR3 DNA follows: TGCGCCAGCAGCCGAATAAGCGGGACCCCCCACGAGCAGTACTTC. This chain joins TRBV5-1 and TRBJ2-7, with TRBD2 identical over 7 bases. The V segment lost 4 bases and the J segment 5 bases; nucleotides outside the gene matches: 12. CDR3 length: 15 amino acids. CDR1 SGHRS and CDR2 YFSETQ come from the germline V gene.

The chain recombines TRBV18 with TRBJ1-2, with 9 nucleotides matching TRBD1. From germline, CDR1 is KGHSH and CDR2 LQKENI. This CDR3 region has 16 residues. The V gene end was trimmed by 6 bases and the J gene end by 0 bases; junction bases not matched to a gene: 8. Written as DNA, the CDR3 is TGTGCCAGCTCGCAGGGACAGGGATCGGCTAACTATGGCTACACCTTC. This gives the protein CASSQGQGSANYGYTF.

The chain links TRBV28 to TRBJ2-1; 8 bases are a match to TRBD1. CDR1 is MDHEN, CDR2 SYDVKM, per germline. The CDR3 consists of 13 residues. With V trimmed by 4 bases and J by 6 bases, 2 bases remained unmatched. The DNA of the CDR3 is TGTGCCAGCAGTTCCGGACAGGGCAATGAGCAGTTCTTC. It specifies CASSSGQGNEQFF.

The chain joins TRBV28 to TRBJ2-7; the match to TRBD1 covers 7 bases. Germline trimming cut 8 bases from V and 0 bases from J; bases unmatched to any gene: 4. This CDR3 has 13 residues. Germline lookup yields CDR1 MDHEN and CDR2 SYDVKM. Here the CDR3 reads CASLTGTSYEQYF. The CDR3 DNA is TGTGCCAGCCTGACAGGGACCTCCTACGAGCAGTACTTC.

V gene TRBV27 combines with J gene TRBJ2-7; 9 bases agree with TRBD1. The CDR3 length is 16 residues. Per germline, CDR1 MNHEY and CDR2 SMNVEV (reference sequence). Unmatched junction bases numbered 15, after V lost 6 bases and J lost 6 bases. Here the CDR3 DNA reads TGTGCCAGCAGATCCGGGACAGGGATCGGGGCGGTCGAGCAGTACTTC. Translated, it gives CASRSGTGIGAVEQYF.

The chain joins TRBV4-1 to TRBJ1-5; no definite D call. With 1 base removed from V and 3 bases from J, the gap between germline ends came to 10 bases. The CDR3 consists of 15 residues. Germline CDR1 is MGHRA and CDR2 is YSYEKL. The CDR3 spells CASSQADVYNQPQHF. The CDR3 DNA sequence: TGCGCCAGCAGCCAAGCTGACGTATACAATCAGCCCCAGCATTTT.

This clone was seen only once. This chain connects TRBV9 to TRBJ1-4, with a possible D match to TRBD1 (5 bases). Trimming left V 4 bases short and J 8 bases short, with 15 bases between. Germline V gene sequence: CDR1 SGDLS, CDR2 YYNGEE. This CDR3 contains 14 residues. For the CDR3, the DNA is TGTGCCAGCAGCAAATGGGGGAGGGGAGAAAAACTGTTTTTT. Protein product: CASSKWGRGEKLFF.

The CDR3 sequence: CASSVRRGDTEAFF. The DNA of the CDR3 is TGTGCCAGCAGTGTTCGCAGGGGGGACACTGAAGCTTTCTTT. The chain is built from TRBV6-4 and TRBJ1-1; 7 bases fit TRBD1. Looked up from germline, CDR1 is MRHNA and CDR2 is SNTAGT. The CDR3 runs to 14 residues. V was pared by 4 bases and J by 3 bases, with 5 bases of the junction left unmatched.

The J gene is TRBJ1-3, the V gene TRBV14; no reliable D call. In germline, CDR1 is SGHDN, CDR2 FVKESK. This CDR3 comprises 16 residues. The ends were cut back, 2 bases at V and 0 bases at J, with 11 bases in the middle. In nucleotides, the CDR3 is TGTGCCAGCAGCCAACTGTTGCAGACCTCTGGAAACACCATATATTTT. Its protein product is CASSQLLQTSGNTIYF.

The chain links TRBV6-1 to TRBJ2-5, with D perhaps matching TRBD1 (5 bases). Germline V gene data show CDR1 as MNHNS and CDR2 as SASEGT. The CDR3 runs 14 residues. Trimming pared 1 base from V and 1 base from J, leaving 7 bases between. CDR3 in amino acids: CASSEVTGQETQYF. The CDR3 nucleotides read TGTGCCAGCAGTGAAGTTACAGGCCAAGAGACCCAGTACTTC.

This chain links TRBV28 with TRBJ1-4; D perhaps matches TRBD1 (5 bases). The V end lost 2 bases, the J end lost 10 bases, and 14 bases lay between the germline ends. The CDR3 sequence is 14 residues long. Germline CDR1 reads MDHEN; CDR2 reads SYDVKM. The CDR3 spells CASSLGGTEGKLFF. Written as DNA, the CDR3 is TGTGCCAGCAGTTTAGGCGGGACTGAAGGAAAACTGTTTTTT.

This clone was observed a single time. The genes are TRBV2 and TRBJ1-4; weak D call: TRBD1 (6 bases). The V gene's germline CDR1 is SNHLY and CDR2 FYNNEI. V was trimmed by 6 bases and J by 8 bases, leaving 16 bases between them. CDR3 length: 14 residues. The CDR3 loop reads CASRPTGRGEKLFF. In DNA, the CDR3 is TGTGCCAGCAGACCCACAGGGAGGGGAGAAAAACTGTTTTTT. Complete variable domain (other parts from reference TRBV2 and TRBJ1-4): EPEVTQTPSHQVTQMGQEVILRCVPISNHLYFYWYRQILGQKVEFLVSFYNNEISEKSEIFDDQFSVERPDGSNFTLKIRSTKLEDSAMYFCASRPTGRGEKLFFGSGTQLSVL.

The J gene is TRBJ2-3, the V gene TRBV5-8; 8 bases are a match to TRBD1. The ends lost 6 bases at V and 3 bases at J; junction bases unmatched: 12. The CDR3 runs to 16 residues. The germline CDR1 and CDR2 sequences are SGHTS and YDEGEE. CDR3 residues: CASNGRRDRFTDTQYF. The CDR3 coding sequence is TGTGCCAGCAACGGCAGGCGGGACAGGTTTACAGATACGCAGTATTTT. The whole variable domain, filled in from reference TRBV5-8 and TRBJ2-3, reads EAGVTQSPTHLIKTRGQQATLRCSPISGHTSVYWYQQALGLGLQFLLWYDEGEERNRGNFPPRFSGRQFPNYSSELNVNALELEDSALYLCASNGRRDRFTDTQYFGPGTRLTVL.

The rearrangement links TRBV6-6 to TRBJ2-1; no clear D. Germline V gene lookup returns CDR1 MNHNY and CDR2 SVGAGI (reference sequence). V was trimmed by 5 bases and J by 5 bases, leaving 4 bases between them. CDR3 length equals 11 residues. The CDR3 DNA reads TGTGCCAGCAGTCCGAACAATGAGCAGTTCTTC. It encodes CASSPNNEQFF.

The chain joins TRBV5-4 to TRBJ2-3; 8 nucleotides match TRBD2. CDR3 length equals 16 residues. V lost 5 bases and J lost 5; bases outside the gene matches: 13. From germline, CDR1 is SGHNT and CDR2 YYREEE (reference sequence). The CDR3 reads CASSPPPGREGDTQYF. CDR3 sequence (DNA): TGTGCCAGCAGTCCGCCCCCCGGGAGGGAGGGAGATACGCAGTATTTT.

As DNA, the CDR3 is TGTGCCAGCTCACCGGGACAGGGGGCTTATGAGCAGTTCTTC. This gives the protein CASSPGQGAYEQFF. V usage is TRBV18 and J usage is TRBJ2-1; 12 positions match TRBD1. After removal of 3 bases from V and 8 bases from J, the junction contained 2 bases not matched to a gene. Germline V gene data show CDR1 as KGHSH and CDR2 as LQKENI. This CDR3 has 14 residues.

The chain has TRBV18 and TRBJ2-5; 10 bases match TRBD2. The CDR3 is 16 residues long. With V trimmed by 0 bases and J by 4 bases, 5 bases remained unmatched. CDR1 is KGHSH and CDR2 is LQKENI in the germline V gene. CDR3 region: CASSPPRIAGGETQYF. The CDR3 coding sequence is TGTGCCAGCTCACCACCGAGGATAGCGGGAGGAGAGACCCAGTACTTC.

The table lists this clone with a few counts. The V call is TRBV5-8, the J call TRBJ1-1, with 8 bases that match TRBD1. The CDR3 extends over 12 amino acids. Losses at the gene ends were 4 bases for V and 7 bases for J; bases not matched to a gene: 3. Germline V lookup: CDR1 SGHTS, CDR2 YDEGEE. CDR3 in DNA: TGTGCCAGCAGCCGACAGGGGTTTGAAGCTTTCTTT. Translated, it gives CASSRQGFEAFF.

The rearrangement uses TRBV28 and TRBJ2-5; D gene uncertain. The CDR3 is made up of 13 amino acids. V was clipped by 1 base and J by 4 bases, with 7 bases between them. Germline values: CDR1 MDHEN, CDR2 SYDVKM. The CDR3 loop is CASSLSTPETQYF. DNA of the CDR3: TGTGCCAGCAGTTTATCGACTCCAGAGACCCAGTACTTC.

The CDR3 loop is CASSREKGEQYF. The DNA of the CDR3 is TGTGCCAGCAGCCGGGAGAAGGGCGAGCAGTACTTC. The gene calls are TRBV5-4 and TRBJ2-7; weak D call: TRBD2 (6 bases). The germline gives CDR1 SGHNT, CDR2 YYREEE (reference sequence). This CDR3 comprises 12 residues. Trimming removed 4 bases from V and 6 bases from J, with 11 bases in between.

This rearrangement joins TRBV6-5 to TRBJ1-3; no clear D. The CDR3 spans 14 residues. Germline-derived CDR1 and CDR2 are MNHEY and SVGAGI. V lost 0 bases and J 4 bases, leaving 7 bases between the germline ends. The CDR3 DNA follows: TGTGCCAGCAGTTACTCAAGCCCCGGAAACACCATATATTTT. It encodes CASSYSSPGNTIYF.

The chain couples TRBV7-9 to TRBJ1-2; D gene unclear. Germline lookup yields CDR1 SEHNR and CDR2 FQNEAQ (reference sequence). With 1 base removed from V and 4 bases from J, the gap between germline ends came to 7 bases. The CDR3 has 13 residues. The CDR3 DNA reads TGTGCCAGCAGCTTAGGGGAGACCTATGGCTACACCTTC. It specifies CASSLGETYGYTF.

The gene calls are TRBV9 and TRBJ1-4, with TRBD1 as a possible D gene (6 bases). Deletions cut 0 bases from V and 8 bases from J, with 23 bases between. CDR3 length: 18 residues. The V gene's germline CDR1 is SGDLS and CDR2 YYNGEE. Here the CDR3 DNA reads TGTGCCAGCAGCGTAGCGGGTATGGGGGGGGACACCGAAGAAAAACTGTTTTTT. Its protein product is CASSVAGMGGDTEEKLFF.